The T cell receptor (beta chain) described here comes from a study of blood T cell repertoires in COVID-19. Germline CDR1 LNHDA, CDR2 SQIVND (reference sequence). This CDR3 spans 14 amino acids. After removal of 5 bases from V and 5 bases from J, the junction contained 5 bases not matched to a gene. Repertoires were generated with immunoSEQ multiplex PCR, while TCRdb's copy carries only in-frame clones and drops some. The sample has approximately 200,000 clones; around 83% are singletons. The sequenced material came from peripheral blood. The sequence came from a man aged 45-65 years who had recovered from COVID-19. This chain uses TRBV19 with TRBJ2-1, with 8 positions matching TRBD1. Written as DNA, the CDR3 is TGTGCCAGTAGTTTAAGGACAGGGAACAATGAGCAGTTCTTC. It encodes CASSLRTGNNEQFF.